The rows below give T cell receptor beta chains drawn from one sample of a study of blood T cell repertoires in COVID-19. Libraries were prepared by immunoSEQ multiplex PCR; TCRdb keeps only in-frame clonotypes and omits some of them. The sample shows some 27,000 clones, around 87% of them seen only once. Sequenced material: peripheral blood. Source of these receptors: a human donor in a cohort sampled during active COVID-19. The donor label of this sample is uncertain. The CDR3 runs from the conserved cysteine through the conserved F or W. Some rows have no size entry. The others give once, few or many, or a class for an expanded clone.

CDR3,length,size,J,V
CASSLDQVRNTEAFF,15,-,TRBJ1-1,TRBV5-1
CASSYGQGSNEQYF,14,-,TRBJ2-7,TRBV13
CASSELRGETQYF,13,-,TRBJ2-5,TRBV6-1
CASSPTSGGASHEQYF,16,few,TRBJ2-7,TRBV18
CASSKAKAGAKNIQYF,16,-,TRBJ2-4,TRBV21-1
CASSFRGQNTIYF,13,-,TRBJ1-3,TRBV5-4
CASSEGKGGNQPQHF,15,few,TRBJ1-5,TRBV2
CASSSGTGVTF,11,-,TRBJ1-2,TRBV7-3
CASSRLAESTDTQYF,15,-,TRBJ2-3,TRBV14
CASSTAGNIQYF,12,-,TRBJ2-4,TRBV2
CASSETQQGRGNTEAFF,17,-,TRBJ1-1,TRBV2
CASSPDRSGETQYF,14,-,TRBJ2-5,TRBV18
CASSLDRSSYEQYF,14,few,TRBJ2-7,TRBV5-8
CASSHNFLKGYTF,13,-,TRBJ1-2,TRBV3-1/TRBV3-2
CASSSSSQGTDGYTF,15,-,TRBJ1-2,TRBV13
CASSLAAWGGEQFF,14,few,TRBJ2-1,TRBV5-5
CASSEFRYYGYTF,13,-,TRBJ1-2,TRBV6-1
CAISESGDIYGYTF,14,once,TRBJ1-2,TRBV10-3
CASTPDRGSLDTEAFF,16,-,TRBJ1-1,TRBV2
CARSRTRDSGWVRTDTQYF,19,-,TRBJ2-3,TRBV5-3
CASSERQVLTGYTF,14,medium-sized,TRBJ1-2,TRBV6-1
CAGGGRAQPQHF,12,few,TRBJ1-5,TRBV28
CASSPQGSNQPQHF,14,medium-sized,TRBJ1-5,TRBV7-2
CASSLTEMNTEAFF,14,-,TRBJ1-1,TRBV18
CASSLGSTGVYEQYF,15,few,TRBJ2-7,TRBV7-6
CASSWGQGNTGELFF,15,-,TRBJ2-2,TRBV9
CASSFQGGTYEQYF,14,-,TRBJ2-7,TRBV27
CASSLEGVGRYEQYF,15,-,TRBJ2-7,TRBV5-1
CASSWTSGGNGELFF,15,-,TRBJ2-2,TRBV5-5
CASSPYTRLAGVRDEQFF,18,once,TRBJ2-1,TRBV7-2
CATREGTAYEQYF,13,-,TRBJ2-7,TRBV6-5
CASSPGGPSGYGYTF,15,-,TRBJ1-2,TRBV5-1
CASSQDNAGGPYEQYF,16,-,TRBJ2-7,TRBV4-3
CASRPPGDYVGEQYF,15,once,TRBJ2-7,TRBV5-1
CASSGGQGAHQPQHF,15,-,TRBJ1-5,TRBV7-9
CASRNEGASPLHF,13,-,TRBJ1-6,TRBV2
CASSPRQGTEAFF,13,-,TRBJ1-1,TRBV27
CASSGQLNYGYTF,13,-,TRBJ1-2,TRBV3-1/TRBV3-2
CASSSRQGYQPQHF,14,-,TRBJ1-5,TRBV7-2
CASSPSEASSYEQYF,15,-,TRBJ2-7,TRBV27
CASSPYRGLRSESTDTQYF,19,-,TRBJ2-3,TRBV6-2/TRBV6-3
CASSLSTSGGPYEQYF,16,-,TRBJ2-7,TRBV7-6
CASSLTRTENTEAFF,15,once,TRBJ1-1,TRBV7-3
CASYGSGRSNEQFF,14,-,TRBJ2-1,TRBV5-1
CALARLRDANTGELFF,16,-,TRBJ2-2,TRBV2
CASSSHPLYTF,11,-,TRBJ1-2,TRBV12-3/TRBV12-4
CASSSQLAKNIQYF,14,-,TRBJ2-4,TRBV19
CASSNFDREANEKLFF,16,-,TRBJ1-4,TRBV21-1
CASSLGGVDTGELFF,15,-,TRBJ2-2,TRBV11-3
CAISGSPGETQYF,13,once,TRBJ2-5,TRBV10-3
CASSLDGGALNEQFF,15,-,TRBJ2-1,TRBV11-2
CASSRLLAASTDTQYF,16,-,TRBJ2-3,TRBV4-3
CASSYSTEQYF,11,few,TRBJ2-7,TRBV6-5
CASSYSGQVSGEAFF,15,-,TRBJ1-1,TRBV6-5
CASSQLPSGASYGYTF,16,-,TRBJ1-2,TRBV3-1/TRBV3-2